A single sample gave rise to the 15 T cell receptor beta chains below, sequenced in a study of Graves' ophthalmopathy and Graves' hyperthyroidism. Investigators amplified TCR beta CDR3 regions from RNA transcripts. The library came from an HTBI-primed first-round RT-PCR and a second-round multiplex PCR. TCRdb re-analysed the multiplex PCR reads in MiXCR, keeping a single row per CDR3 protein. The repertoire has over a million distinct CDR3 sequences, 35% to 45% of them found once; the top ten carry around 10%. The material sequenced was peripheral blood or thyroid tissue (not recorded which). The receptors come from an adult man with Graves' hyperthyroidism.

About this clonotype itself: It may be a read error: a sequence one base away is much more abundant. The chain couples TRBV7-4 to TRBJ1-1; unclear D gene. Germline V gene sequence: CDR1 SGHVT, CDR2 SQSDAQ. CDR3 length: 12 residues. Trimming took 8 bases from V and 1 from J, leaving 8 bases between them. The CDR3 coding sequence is TGTGCCAGCGACCCAAGGAACACTGAAGCTTTCTTT. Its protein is CASDPRNTEAFF. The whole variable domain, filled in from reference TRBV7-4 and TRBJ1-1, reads GAGVSQSPRYKVAKRGRDVALRCDSISGHVTLYWYRQTLGQGSEVLTYSQSDAQRDKSGRPSGRFSAERPERSVSTLKIQRTEQGDSAVYLCASDPRNTEAFFGQGTRLTVV.

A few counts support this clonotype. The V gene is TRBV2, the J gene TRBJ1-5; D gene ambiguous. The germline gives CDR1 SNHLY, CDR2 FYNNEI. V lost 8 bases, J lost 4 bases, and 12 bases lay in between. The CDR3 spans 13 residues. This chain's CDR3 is CASGIQENQPQHF. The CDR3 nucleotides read TGTGCCAGCGGAATCCAGGAAAATCAGCCCCAGCATTTT.

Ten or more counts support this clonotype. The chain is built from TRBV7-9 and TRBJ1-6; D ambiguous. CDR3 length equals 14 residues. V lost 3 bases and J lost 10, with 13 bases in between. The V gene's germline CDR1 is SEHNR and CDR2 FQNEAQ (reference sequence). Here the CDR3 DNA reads TGTGCCAGCAGCTTTGTGGCAAACGGCTCACCCCTCCACTTT. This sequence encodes CASSFVANGSPLHF. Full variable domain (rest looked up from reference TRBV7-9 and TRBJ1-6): DTGVSQNPRHKITKRGQNVTFRCDPISEHNRLYWYRQTLGQGPEFLTYFQNEAQLEKSRLLSDRFSAERPKGSFSTLEIQRTEQGDSAMYLCASSFVANGSPLHFGNGTRLTVT.

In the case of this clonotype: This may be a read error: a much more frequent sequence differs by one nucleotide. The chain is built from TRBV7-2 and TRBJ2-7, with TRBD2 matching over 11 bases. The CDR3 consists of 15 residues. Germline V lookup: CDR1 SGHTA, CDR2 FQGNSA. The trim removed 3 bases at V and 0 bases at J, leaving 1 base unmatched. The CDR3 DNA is TGTGCCAGCAGCTTGACTAGCGGGACCTCCTACGAGCAGTACTTC. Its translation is CASSLTSGTSYEQYF.

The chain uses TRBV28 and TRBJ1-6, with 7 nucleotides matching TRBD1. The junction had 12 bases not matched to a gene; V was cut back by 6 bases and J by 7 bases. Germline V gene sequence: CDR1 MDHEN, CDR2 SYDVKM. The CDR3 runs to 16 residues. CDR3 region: CASRDALGQANSPLHF. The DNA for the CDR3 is TGTGCCAGCAGGGACGCCCTAGGACAGGCGAATTCACCCCTCCACTTT.

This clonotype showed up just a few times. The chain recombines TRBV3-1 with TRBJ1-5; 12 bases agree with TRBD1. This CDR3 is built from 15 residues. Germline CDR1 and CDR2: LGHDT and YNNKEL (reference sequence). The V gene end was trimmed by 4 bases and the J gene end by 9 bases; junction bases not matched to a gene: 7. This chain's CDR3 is CASSPTGQGARPQHF. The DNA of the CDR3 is TGTGCCAGCAGCCCTACGGGACAGGGGGCCCGGCCCCAGCATTTT.

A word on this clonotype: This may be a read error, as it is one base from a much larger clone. The CDR3 nucleotides are TGTGCCAGCAGGGGGGGTATCAGAGGCTACACCTTC. It codes for CASRGGIRGYTF. The chain is built from TRBV5-6 and TRBJ1-2; TRBD1 is a possible D gene (5 bases). V was clipped by 5 bases and J by 8 bases, with 13 bases between them. Germline CDR1 SGHDT, CDR2 YYEEEE. The CDR3 extends over 12 amino acids.

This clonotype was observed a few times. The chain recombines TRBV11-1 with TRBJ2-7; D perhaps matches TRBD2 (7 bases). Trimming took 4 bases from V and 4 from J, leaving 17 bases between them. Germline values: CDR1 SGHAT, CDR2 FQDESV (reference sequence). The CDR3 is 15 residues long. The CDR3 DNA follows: TGTGCCAGCAGCTCCTTCGGAGGGGGGGTATACGAGCAGTACTTC. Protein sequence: CASSSFGGGVYEQYF.

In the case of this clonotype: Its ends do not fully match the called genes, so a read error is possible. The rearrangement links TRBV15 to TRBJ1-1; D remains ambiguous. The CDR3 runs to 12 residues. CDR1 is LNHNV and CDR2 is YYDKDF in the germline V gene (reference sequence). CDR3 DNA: TGTGCCGCCAGCAGTAGATACACTGAAGCTTTCTTT. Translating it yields CAASSRYTEAFF. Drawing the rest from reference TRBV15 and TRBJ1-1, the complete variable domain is DAMVIQNPRYQVTQFGKPVTLSCSQTLNHNVMYWYQQKSSQAPKLLFHYYDKDFNNEADTPDNFQSRRPNTSFCFLDIRSPGLGDTAMYLCAASSRYTEAFFGQGTRLTVV.

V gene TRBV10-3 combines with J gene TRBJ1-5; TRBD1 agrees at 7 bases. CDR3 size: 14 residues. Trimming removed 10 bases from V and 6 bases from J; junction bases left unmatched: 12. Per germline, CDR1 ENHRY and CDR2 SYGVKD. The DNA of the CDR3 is TGTGCCAGCAGCCCCGACAGGGAGGTTCAGCCCCAGCATTTT. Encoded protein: CASSPDREVQPQHF.

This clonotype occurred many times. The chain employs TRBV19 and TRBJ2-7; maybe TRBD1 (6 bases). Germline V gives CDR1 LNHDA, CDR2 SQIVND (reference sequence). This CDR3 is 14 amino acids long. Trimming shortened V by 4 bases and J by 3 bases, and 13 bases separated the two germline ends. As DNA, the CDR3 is TGTGCCAGTAGTAGCCGGGACATTCACTACGAGCAGTACTTC. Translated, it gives CASSSRDIHYEQYF.

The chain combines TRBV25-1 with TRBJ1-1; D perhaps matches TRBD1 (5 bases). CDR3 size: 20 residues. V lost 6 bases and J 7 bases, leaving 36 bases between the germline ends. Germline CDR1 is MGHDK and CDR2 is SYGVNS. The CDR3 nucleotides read TGTGCCAGCAGCTCGAATGGGGCGTACAGCCCCCCCGGGGGGTTGGGTGAAGCTTTCTTT. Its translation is CASSSNGAYSPPGGLGEAFF.

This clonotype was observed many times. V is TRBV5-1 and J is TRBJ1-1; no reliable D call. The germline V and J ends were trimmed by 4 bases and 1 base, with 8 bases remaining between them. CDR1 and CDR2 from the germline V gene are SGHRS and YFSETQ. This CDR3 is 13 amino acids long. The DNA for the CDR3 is TGCGCCAGCAGCCTGACACAGAACACTGAAGCTTTCTTT. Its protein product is CASSLTQNTEAFF.

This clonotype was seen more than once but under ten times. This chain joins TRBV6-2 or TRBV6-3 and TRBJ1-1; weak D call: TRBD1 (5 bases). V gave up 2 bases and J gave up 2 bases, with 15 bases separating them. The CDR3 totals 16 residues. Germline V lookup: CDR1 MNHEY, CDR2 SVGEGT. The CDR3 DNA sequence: TGTGCCAGCAGTTACCGCGTCCGGGACGGAAACACTGAAGCTTTCTTT. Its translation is CASSYRVRDGNTEAFF.

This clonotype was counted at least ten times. The DNA of the CDR3 is TGCGCCAGCAGCCAAGGGCCGGACGCAACTTACGAGCAGTACTTC. It translates to CASSQGPDATYEQYF. J is TRBJ2-7 and V is TRBV4-3; D is ambiguous. CDR3 length: 15 amino acids. CDR1 is LGHNA and CDR2 is YSLEER in the germline V gene. V lost 1 base and J 4 bases, leaving 14 bases between the germline ends.